This T cell receptor (beta chain) was found in a study of blood T cell repertoires in COVID-19. The overall study: From the United States, Italy and Spain came samples of acute and convalescent COVID-19. T cells, B-cell-depleted T cells, or PBMCs provided the cDNA or gDNA that served as material.

The data were produced by immunoSEQ multiplex PCR, yet TCRdb's version contains in-frame clones alone and is incomplete. In the table there are under 200,000 clones, around 90% of which are singletons. The CDR3 has 18 amino acids. The germline V gene has CDR1 SGDLS and CDR2 YYNGEE. With 4 bases removed from V and 2 bases from J, the gap between germline ends came to 23 bases. The study drew participants aged roughly 18 to 95 years from 20 to 30 US areas. Each recovered donor of Cohort 3 presented with two negative PCRs, clearance, or symptom resolution. The sequencing input was PBMCs or T cells enriched from blood (not recorded which). The TCR originated in a woman under 30 who had recovered from COVID-19. The chain carries TRBV9 and TRBJ2-3; D possibly corresponds to TRBD2 (5 bases). The CDR3 reads CASSIQVSDRRYTDTQYF. The CDR3 bases are TGTGCCAGCAGCATCCAAGTAAGCGACCGGAGGTACACAGATACGCAGTATTTT.